This entry features one T cell receptor beta chain sequence. The entry originates in a study of T-cell memory formation after mild COVID-19. Per germline, CDR1 MNHEY and CDR2 SMNVEV (reference sequence). The CDR3 is 18 residues long. Unmatched junction bases numbered 20, after V lost 8 bases and J lost 4 bases. TCRdb reanalysed the 5' RACE reads using MiXCR and keeps one entry per CDR3 protein. The table has 550,000 to 600,000 distinct CDR3 sequences, about 20% seen once; the top ten hold under 8.5%. The clonotype comes from an adult woman who had mild COVID-19 (a few samples of this study predate the infection). Cell type and time point are not known. The sequenced sample consisted of PBMCs or a T cell subset sorted from them (not recorded which). V usage is TRBV27 and J usage is TRBJ2-1, with 7 bases fitting TRBD2. CDR3 amino acids: CASSRSGMRSSFYNEQFF. The CDR3, as DNA: TGTGCCAGCTCCCGGAGCGGGATGAGATCATCTTTTTACAATGAGCAGTTCTTC.